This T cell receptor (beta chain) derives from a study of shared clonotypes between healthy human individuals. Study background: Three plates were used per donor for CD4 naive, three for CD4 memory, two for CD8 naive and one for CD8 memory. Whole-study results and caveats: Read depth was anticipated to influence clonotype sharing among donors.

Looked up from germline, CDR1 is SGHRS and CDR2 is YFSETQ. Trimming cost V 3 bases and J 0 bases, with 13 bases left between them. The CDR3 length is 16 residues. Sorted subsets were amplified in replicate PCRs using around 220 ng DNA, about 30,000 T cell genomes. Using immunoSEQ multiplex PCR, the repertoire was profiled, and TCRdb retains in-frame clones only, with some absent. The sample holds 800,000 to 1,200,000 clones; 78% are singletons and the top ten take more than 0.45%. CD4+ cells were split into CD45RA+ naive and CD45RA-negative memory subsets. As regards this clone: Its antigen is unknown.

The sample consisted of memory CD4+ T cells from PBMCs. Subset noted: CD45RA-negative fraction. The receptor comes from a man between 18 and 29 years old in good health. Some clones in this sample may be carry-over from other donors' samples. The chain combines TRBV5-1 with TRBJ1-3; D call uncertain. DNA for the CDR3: TGCGCCAGCAGCTCCGGTTCCCCTCGCTCTGGAAACACCATATATTTT. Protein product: CASSSGSPRSGNTIYF.